These 27 T cell receptor beta chains originate from one sample sequenced in a study of regulatory T cells in long-lasting Graves disease. Time point specified: newly diagnosed GD, antithyroid drugs for less than 3 months. With RNA extracted from PBMCs as input, the TCR library was made. In building TCR beta libraries, iRepertoire HTBI primers were used together with Arm-PCR of CDR3 regions. From the multiplex PCR reads, TCRdb called clonotypes with MiXCR, one entry per CDR3 protein. This table has 400,000 to 450,000 distinct CDR3 sequences, 15% appearing once. These data were also reused for a study on T cells in Graves' hyperthyroidism and ophthalmopathy.

This specimen was peripheral blood mononuclear cells (PBMCs), taken at new diagnosis, from a patient treated with antithyroid drugs. The receptors here all came from a woman in her twenties or thirties with Graves disease.

This clonotype was detected a few times. A clone one base away is much larger, so this may be a read error. The chain joins TRBV12-3 or TRBV12-4 to TRBJ1-4; 12 bases map to TRBD1. This CDR3 contains 18 residues. CDR3 region: CASSGGTGGTPTNENLFF. DNA of the CDR3: TGTGCCAGCAGTGGTGGGACAGGGGGCACCCCAACTAATGAAAACCTGTTTTTT.

This clonotype was counted between two and nine times. The chain employs TRBV6-2 or TRBV6-3 and TRBJ2-7; no clear D gene. Deletions cut 2 bases from V and 7 bases from J, with 6 bases between. Germline-derived CDR1 and CDR2 are MNHEY and SVGEGT. This CDR3 spans 11 amino acids. CDR3 protein: CASSYAAEQYF. The CDR3 region has the DNA TGTGCCAGCAGTTACGCCGCTGAGCAGTACTTC.

This clonotype appeared a few times. The chain employs TRBV9 and TRBJ2-2, with TRBD2 matching 7 bases. V was clipped by 4 bases and J by 1 base; unmatched bases: 7. Germline CDR1 reads SGDLS; CDR2 reads YYNGEE. The CDR3 runs 16 residues. The CDR3 protein is CASSTTSALNTGELFF. CDR3 DNA: TGTGCCAGCAGCACCACTAGCGCCCTGAACACCGGGGAGCTGTTTTTT.

This clonotype was counted between two and nine times. The chain couples TRBV6-2 or TRBV6-3 to TRBJ2-1, with D maybe TRBD2 (6 bases). V lost 8 bases, J lost 5 bases, and 13 bases lay in between. CDR1 is MNHEY, CDR2 SVGEGT, per germline. The CDR3 is 13 amino acids. CDR3 nucleotide sequence: TGTGCCAGCCGTAGCGGTTCCCACAATGAGCAGTTCTTC. Translating it yields CASRSGSHNEQFF.

This clonotype occurred many times. The genes are TRBV2 and TRBJ2-1, with 7 bases fitting TRBD2. The germline CDR1 and CDR2 sequences are SNHLY and FYNNEI. J lost 0 bases, V lost 7 bases, and 9 bases had no gene match. The CDR3 consists of 16 residues. The CDR3 DNA reads as TGTGCCAGCACAACAACCGGGACTACCTCCTACAATGAGCAGTTCTTC. It yields the protein CASTTTGTTSYNEQFF.

The chain couples TRBV5-5 to TRBJ1-2, with 7 bases lining up with TRBD1. This CDR3 spans 15 amino acids. V was clipped by 3 bases and J by 2 bases; unmatched bases: 7. CDR1 is SGHKS, CDR2 YYEKEE, per germline (reference sequence). CDR3 amino acids: CASSYGTVQNYGYTF. Here the CDR3 DNA reads TGTGCCAGCAGCTACGGGACAGTCCAAAACTATGGCTACACCTTC.

The chain couples TRBV9 to TRBJ2-7; 9 nucleotides line up with TRBD1. Trimming removed 3 bases from V and 5 bases from J; junction bases left unmatched: 9. Per the germline V gene, CDR1 is SGDLS and CDR2 is YYNGEE. The CDR3 spans 15 residues. The CDR3 DNA reads as TGTGCCAGCAGCGGAGACAGGGGGAGCTGGGACGAGCAGTACTTC. This translates into CASSGDRGSWDEQYF.

This clonotype was found many times. The V gene is TRBV28, the J gene TRBJ1-1; D is ambiguous. This CDR3 is 13 amino acids long. CDR1 MDHEN and CDR2 SYDVKM come from the germline V gene. V dropped 3 bases and J dropped 8 bases, with 13 bases sitting between them. For the CDR3, the DNA is TGTGCCAGCAGTTTCTATCGGACGGGAGAAGCTTTCTTT. As protein: CASSFYRTGEAFF.

There are many counts of this clonotype. V and J are TRBV6-1 and TRBJ2-7; D tentatively reads TRBD1 or TRBD2 (6 bases each). Per the germline V gene, CDR1 is MNHNS and CDR2 is SASEGT. V was cut by 6 bases and J by 3 bases, with 9 bases left in between. CDR3 length: 12 residues. The CDR3 is CASSKGGYEQYF. The CDR3 bases are TGTGCCAGCAGCAAGGGGGGCTACGAGCAGTACTTC.

This clonotype was seen only a few times. The chain is built from TRBV28 and TRBJ1-3, with D hard to call. CDR3 length: 10 residues. The V end was cut by 8 bases, the J end by 4 bases, with 3 bases between. The germline CDR1 and CDR2 sequences are MDHEN and SYDVKM. The CDR3 DNA reads TGTGCCAGCCTCGGAAACACCATATATTTT. It specifies CASLGNTIYF.

In this sample, this clonotype turned up a few times. The rearrangement uses TRBV6-1 and TRBJ1-4, with D maybe TRBD1 (6 bases). The CDR3 loop spans 14 amino acids. In germline, CDR1 is MNHNS, CDR2 SASEGT. V dropped 7 bases and J dropped 4 bases, with 13 bases sitting between them. The CDR3 DNA reads TGTGCCAGCACTCGGGGGCAGCTTAATGAAAAACTGTTTTTT. Protein sequence: CASTRGQLNEKLFF.

This clonotype was seen ten or more times. The CDR3 bases are TGCAGTGCTAGAGGGCCCCGGGACAGGGGAGAGACCCAGTACTTC. Translation gives CSARGPRDRGETQYF. The chain employs TRBV20-1 and TRBJ2-5, with 10 bases identical to TRBD1. This CDR3 has 15 amino acids. Trimming removed 1 base from V and 4 bases from J; junction bases left unmatched: 6. CDR1 is DFQATT and CDR2 is SNEGSKA in the germline V gene (reference sequence).

This clonotype was observed a few times. This may stem from a read error, because a much larger clone lies one nucleotide away. This chain connects TRBV12-3 or TRBV12-4 to TRBJ2-5; tentative D call: TRBD2 (6 bases). The V end lost 6 bases, the J end lost 9 bases, and 20 bases lay between the germline ends. There are 14 residues in the CDR3. CDR3 DNA sequence: TGTGCCAGCAGACCACCTGGGTACCCGGGGGCCCAGTACTTC. It is translated as CASRPPGYPGAQYF.

This chain connects TRBV24-1 to TRBJ2-6, with 7 bases that match TRBD1. The V and J ends lost 5 bases and 2 bases, in that order; junction bases with no gene match: 5. CDR3 length equals 16 residues. In germline, CDR1 is KGHDR, CDR2 SFDVKD. The CDR3 sequence: CATSAATGTGANVLTF. In DNA form, the CDR3 reads TGTGCCACCAGTGCCGCGACAGGGACTGGGGCCAACGTCCTGACTTTC.

Only a few counts were recorded for this clonotype. The chain links TRBV7-8 to TRBJ2-3; D possibly matches TRBD1 or TRBD2 (5 bases each). Germline V gene sequence: CDR1 SGHVS, CDR2 FQNEAQ. V was shortened by 5 bases and J by 0 bases, with 18 bases between the two germline ends. The CDR3 has 17 amino acids. The CDR3: CASSPTLGELSTDTQYF. CDR3 sequence (DNA): TGTGCCAGCAGCCCAACTCTGGGGGAGCTTAGCACAGATACGCAGTATTTT.

This clonotype came up a few times. V usage is TRBV6-1 and J usage is TRBJ2-5; D unclear. The germline gives CDR1 MNHNS, CDR2 SASEGT. This CDR3 has 13 amino acids. The V end was cut by 4 bases, the J end by 1 base, with 7 bases between. The CDR3 is CASSVFGQETQYF. In nucleotides, the CDR3 is TGTGCCAGCAGTGTGTTCGGCCAAGAGACCCAGTACTTC.

This clonotype was recorded at least ten times. This chain uses TRBV10-3 with TRBJ2-3; weak D call: TRBD1 (6 bases). Germline-derived CDR1 and CDR2 are ENHRY and SYGVKD. Trimming left V 0 bases short and J 1 base short, with 11 bases between. This CDR3 is built from 16 residues. CDR3 DNA: TGTGCCATCAGTGAGTCGAAACAGGGAGGCACAGATACGCAGTATTTT. It yields the protein CAISESKQGGTDTQYF.

This clonotype was detected many times. The chain carries TRBV9 and TRBJ2-3; 13 nucleotides match TRBD2. The CDR3 sequence is 22 residues long. The J segment lost 0 bases and the V segment lost 0 bases, leaving 16 bases of the junction unmatched. Germline values: CDR1 SGDLS, CDR2 YYNGEE. DNA of the CDR3: TGTGCCAGCAGCGTAGCTACGTCGACTAGCGGGAGGAAGGGATCTAGCACAGATACGCAGTATTTT. This gives the protein CASSVATSTSGRKGSSTDTQYF.

V is TRBV4-1 and J is TRBJ1-2, with D unresolved. This CDR3 is built from 13 residues. The V end lost 4 bases, the J end lost 6 bases, and 12 bases lay between the germline ends. CDR1 is MGHRA, CDR2 YSYEKL, per germline. The CDR3 protein is CASSPRLTDGYTF. CDR3 nucleotide sequence: TGCGCCAGCAGCCCCCGCCTCACGGATGGCTACACCTTC.

This clonotype was seen many times. This sequence joins TRBV30 and TRBJ2-1; perhaps TRBD2 as D (7 bases). The CDR3 length is 11 residues. Trimming shortened V by 4 bases and J by 12 bases, and 13 bases separated the two germline ends. CDR1 is GTSNPN, CDR2 SVGIG, per germline (reference sequence). In nucleotides, the CDR3 is TGTGCCTGGATACGGGGGGCTGGGCAGTTCTTC. The encoded protein is CAWIRGAGQFF.

This chain uses TRBV24-1 with TRBJ2-1; the D gene is possibly TRBD2 (6 bases). Germline V gene lookup returns CDR1 KGHDR and CDR2 SFDVKD. This CDR3 has 16 residues. The ends were cut back, 2 bases at V and 4 bases at J, with 14 bases in the middle. The CDR3 DNA reads as TGTGCCACCAGTGATTACCGGGGGACTTCTTACAATGAGCAGTTCTTC. It yields the protein CATSDYRGTSYNEQFF.

The sample holds a few counts of this clonotype. This rearrangement joins TRBV9 to TRBJ2-7; 7 positions match TRBD1. Trimming took 4 bases from V and 3 from J; bases not matched to a gene: 10. The CDR3 loop spans 15 amino acids. CDR1 is SGDLS, CDR2 YYNGEE, per germline. CDR3 amino acids: CASSPPVGGHYEQYF. DNA of the CDR3: TGTGCCAGCAGCCCCCCCGTAGGGGGCCACTACGAGCAGTACTTC.

In its sample, this clonotype was seen a few times. This chain uses TRBV28 with TRBJ2-3; D not certain. Germline V lookup: CDR1 MDHEN, CDR2 SYDVKM. V gave up 6 bases and J gave up 4 bases, with 11 bases separating them. This CDR3 is built from 13 residues. In DNA, the CDR3 is TGTGCCAGCAGGGCCCAAGCCCCAGATACGCAGTATTTT. Translating gives CASRAQAPDTQYF.

This sequence joins TRBV27 and TRBJ2-3, with 14 bases aligning to TRBD2. With V trimmed by 6 bases and J by 7 bases, 6 bases remained unmatched. CDR1 is MNHEY and CDR2 is SMNVEV in the germline V gene (reference sequence). The CDR3 has 15 residues. Written as DNA, the CDR3 is TGTGCCAGCAGGCCAGGACTAGCGGGAGGATATACGCAGTATTTT. Translating it yields CASRPGLAGGYTQYF.

This clonotype was detected many times. The chain combines TRBV3-1 with TRBJ1-4; TRBD1 aligns across 7 bases. Germline V gives CDR1 LGHDT, CDR2 YNNKEL (reference sequence). This CDR3 region has 14 residues. Trimming removed 5 bases from V and 7 bases from J; junction bases left unmatched: 7. The CDR3 DNA is TGTGCCAGCAGCTACAGGGGAGGGAGTGAAAAACTGTTTTTT. Amino acid sequence: CASSYRGGSEKLFF.

This clonotype has at least ten counts. Germline is not matched at one junction end, which may reflect a read error. The rearrangement links TRBV7-7 to TRBJ2-7, with 7 positions matching TRBD2. CDR1 is SSHAT and CDR2 is FNYEAQ in the germline V gene (reference sequence). The CDR3 spans 14 residues. The CDR3 protein is CASSLRASGYEQYF. The CDR3 DNA follows: TGTGCTAGCAGCTTAAGGGCTAGCGGCTACGAGCAGTACTTC.

This clonotype has a count of ten or more. The CDR3 DNA follows: TGTGCCAGCAGCTACGATACAGGGCCCCTAGCGAATGAGCAGTTCTTC. Translated: CASSYDTGPLANEQFF. The rearrangement links TRBV3-1 to TRBJ2-1, with D perhaps TRBD1 or TRBD2 (6 bases each). CDR3 size: 16 residues. CDR1 and CDR2 (germline): LGHDT, YNNKEL (reference sequence). Trimming left V 5 bases short and J 7 bases short, with 21 bases between.